This TCR beta chain was sequenced for a study of OX40 agonist ivuxolimab in advanced cancers. Looking at the study overall: Patients got intravenous ivuxolimab at 0.01 to 10 mg/kg every 2 weeks. Study results and limitations: Circulating CD4+ and CD8+ T cells showed clonal expansion by week 6 at 0.1 to 3.0 mg/kg. Certain nonresponders likewise exhibited a low normalized T-cell clonal expansion.

Note on this clone: The antigen is undetermined.

The V and J ends lost 1 base and 5 bases, in that order; junction bases with no gene match: 4. Germline CDR1 and CDR2: LNHDA and SQIVND (reference sequence). The length of the CDR3 is 15 residues. Produced via immunoSEQ multiplex PCR; TCRdb's table is partial and in-frame only. The sample includes 85,000 to 100,000 clones, 75% to 90% of them seen just once. The material was CD4+ or CD8+ T cells sorted from blood, obtained in a trial of the OX40 agonist ivuxolimab. The rearrangement links TRBV19 to TRBJ1-4; 7 bases are shared with TRBD1. This receptor was obtained from an adult with an advanced solid tumor such as melanoma, head and neck, liver or kidney cancer. The CDR3 nucleotides read TGTGCCAGTAGTATAGGAGGGACAGACAATGAAAAACTGTTTTTT. It encodes CASSIGGTDNEKLFF.